This is a list of T cell receptor beta chains from one sample in a study of PD-1 blockade in classical Hodgkin lymphoma. Some clones are missing from TCRdb's copy, which holds only in-frame ones; the method was immunoSEQ multiplex PCR. The data show 20,000 to 25,000 clones, roughly two thirds seen once. The source material was peripheral blood mononuclear cells (PBMCs), sampled at baseline. These receptors came from a human donor with classical Hodgkin lymphoma. CDR3s include the opening cysteine and the closing phenylalanine or tryptophan. The D gene is left open where the match is weak. Clone size is stated in some rows and not others, as once, few, many or a class when expanded.

abundance: -; v_gene: TRBV7-6; d_gene: -; j_gene: TRBJ2-2; CDR3aa: CASSDGGSHYTGELFF; CDR3nt: TGTGCCAGCAGTGATGGGGGTAGCCACTACACCGGGGAGCTGTTTTTT
abundance: once; v_gene: TRBV7-8; d_gene: TRBD1; j_gene: TRBJ2-1; CDR3aa: CASSTGTGAYNEQFF; CDR3nt: TGTGCCAGCAGCACAGGGACAGGGGCCTACAATGAGCAGTTCTTC
abundance: -; v_gene: TRBV7-9; d_gene: -; j_gene: TRBJ2-1; CDR3aa: CASSSSTGTEQFF; CDR3nt: TGTGCCAGCAGCTCCAGCACAGGAACTGAGCAGTTCTTC
abundance: once; v_gene: TRBV10-3; d_gene: TRBD2; j_gene: TRBJ2-1; CDR3aa: CAIRLRAGRGSGIYNEQFF; CDR3nt: TGTGCCATCCGGCTGAGGGCGGGGAGGGGATCCGGGATCTACAATGAGCAGTTCTTC
abundance: few; v_gene: TRBV19; d_gene: -; j_gene: TRBJ2-1; CDR3aa: CASSIPGSNEQFF; CDR3nt: TGTGCCAGTAGTATACCAGGTTCCAATGAGCAGTTCTTC
abundance: few; v_gene: TRBV11-2; d_gene: -; j_gene: TRBJ2-1; CDR3aa: CASSQWAGNEQFF; CDR3nt: TGTGCCAGCAGCCAATGGGCCGGCAATGAGCAGTTCTTC
abundance: -; v_gene: TRBV7-8; d_gene: -; j_gene: TRBJ2-3; CDR3aa: CASSLDSGDTQYF; CDR3nt: TGTGCCAGCAGCTTAGACAGCGGGGATACGCAGTATTTT
abundance: -; v_gene: TRBV5-1; d_gene: TRBD1; j_gene: TRBJ2-7; CDR3aa: CASSFTRDSLYEQYF; CDR3nt: TGCGCCAGCAGCTTTACCCGGGACAGCCTCTACGAGCAGTACTTC
abundance: -; v_gene: TRBV9; d_gene: TRBD2; j_gene: TRBJ2-7; CDR3aa: CASSVAGGGNYEQYF; CDR3nt: TGTGCCAGCAGCGTAGCCGGCGGGGGAAACTACGAGCAGTACTTC
abundance: -; v_gene: TRBV5-6; d_gene: TRBD1; j_gene: TRBJ2-2; CDR3aa: CASSRLTGSENTGELFF; CDR3nt: TGTGCCAGCAGCCGATTGACAGGGTCAGAGAACACCGGGGAGCTGTTTTTT
abundance: -; v_gene: TRBV28; d_gene: TRBD2; j_gene: TRBJ2-1; CDR3aa: CASSPTGLAGREQFF; CDR3nt: TGTGCCAGCAGTCCCACGGGACTAGCGGGGCGGGAGCAGTTCTTC
abundance: -; v_gene: TRBV4-3; d_gene: -; j_gene: TRBJ2-7; CDR3aa: CASSQVWGGSYEQYF; CDR3nt: TGCGCCAGCAGCCAAGTGTGGGGCGGCTCCTACGAGCAGTACTTC
abundance: -; v_gene: TRBV30; d_gene: TRBD1; j_gene: TRBJ2-7; CDR3aa: CAWSGTGGAHEQYF; CDR3nt: TGTGCCTGGAGCGGGACAGGGGGCGCGCACGAGCAGTACTTC
abundance: few; v_gene: TRBV7-9; d_gene: -; j_gene: TRBJ1-3; CDR3aa: CASSPDLSSGNTIYF; CDR3nt: TGTGCCAGCAGCCCGGATCTGAGCTCTGGAAACACCATATATTTT
abundance: -; v_gene: TRBV14; d_gene: -; j_gene: TRBJ2-2; CDR3aa: CASSQSRQTGELFF; CDR3nt: TGTGCCAGCAGCCAATCTCGGCAAACCGGGGAGCTGTTTTTT
abundance: -; v_gene: TRBV4-2; d_gene: -; j_gene: TRBJ2-1; CDR3aa: CASKRGGPYNEQFF; CDR3nt: TGTGCCAGCAAGAGGGGGGGCCCGTACAATGAGCAGTTCTTC
abundance: -; v_gene: TRBV6-5; d_gene: -; j_gene: TRBJ2-7; CDR3aa: CASSLGAGTNVYEQYF; CDR3nt: TGTGCCAGCAGTTTGGGCGCCGGGACAAATGTCTACGAGCAGTACTTC
abundance: -; v_gene: TRBV4-3; d_gene: -; j_gene: TRBJ1-1; CDR3aa: CASSRLGENTEAFF; CDR3nt: TGCGCCAGCAGCCGGCTCGGGGAGAACACTGAAGCTTTCTTT
abundance: once; v_gene: TRBV13; d_gene: -; j_gene: TRBJ2-3; CDR3aa: CASSFTRVTDTQYF; CDR3nt: TGTGCCAGCAGCTTCACCAGGGTCACAGATACGCAGTATTTT
abundance: once; v_gene: TRBV13; d_gene: -; j_gene: TRBJ2-7; CDR3aa: CASSLSDRAYEQYF; CDR3nt: TGTGCCAGCAGCTTATCCGACCGTGCCTACGAGCAGTACTTC
abundance: -; v_gene: TRBV11-2; d_gene: -; j_gene: TRBJ2-1; CDR3aa: CASSLGDAASYNEQFF; CDR3nt: TGTGCCAGCAGCTTAGGAGATGCTGCCTCCTACAATGAGCAGTTCTTC
abundance: -; v_gene: TRBV7-2; d_gene: -; j_gene: TRBJ1-1; CDR3aa: CASSLRGTEAFF; CDR3nt: TGTGCCAGCAGCTTAAGGGGCACTGAAGCTTTCTTT
abundance: -; v_gene: TRBV4-1; d_gene: -; j_gene: TRBJ1-2; CDR3aa: CASSQVGASGYTF; CDR3nt: TGCGCCAGCAGCCAAGTTGGGGCTTCCGGCTACACCTTC
abundance: -; v_gene: TRBV28; d_gene: TRBD2; j_gene: TRBJ2-5; CDR3aa: CASSTIAGGTFQETQYF; CDR3nt: TGTGCCAGCAGTACCATAGCGGGGGGCACCTTCCAGGAGACCCAGTACTTC
abundance: -; v_gene: TRBV5-1; d_gene: -; j_gene: TRBJ2-7; CDR3aa: CASSLGNSYEQYF; CDR3nt: TGCGCCAGCAGCTTGGGAAACTCCTACGAGCAGTACTTT
abundance: -; v_gene: TRBV5-1; d_gene: -; j_gene: TRBJ2-1; CDR3aa: CASSLLNNEQFF; CDR3nt: TGCGCCAGCAGCTTGCTTAACAATGAGCAGTTCTTC
abundance: few; v_gene: TRBV7-8; d_gene: -; j_gene: TRBJ2-5; CDR3aa: CASSLGTPQETQYF; CDR3nt: TGTGCCAGCAGCTTAGGGACTCCTCAAGAGACCCAGTACTTC
abundance: few; v_gene: TRBV10-3; d_gene: -; j_gene: TRBJ1-3; CDR3aa: CAISDPDTGNTIYF; CDR3nt: TGTGCCATCAGTGACCCTGACACTGGAAACACCATATATTTT
abundance: -; v_gene: TRBV6-6; d_gene: -; j_gene: TRBJ1-6; CDR3aa: CASSYEGEPLHF; CDR3nt: TGTGCCAGCAGTTACGAGGGGGAACCCCTCCACTTT
abundance: -; v_gene: TRBV28; d_gene: -; j_gene: TRBJ1-1; CDR3aa: CASTTATNTEAFF; CDR3nt: TGTGCCAGTACGACAGCTACCAACACTGAAGCTTTCTTT
abundance: -; v_gene: TRBV9; d_gene: TRBD2; j_gene: TRBJ2-2; CDR3aa: CASSSLLAGGFTGELFF; CDR3nt: TGTGCCAGCAGCAGCCTGCTAGCGGGGGGGTTCACCGGGGAGCTGTTTTTT
abundance: -; v_gene: TRBV27; d_gene: TRBD2; j_gene: TRBJ2-7; CDR3aa: CASSSQFGAGRALGEQYF; CDR3nt: TGTGCCAGCAGCTCCCAATTTGGGGCAGGGAGGGCCTTAGGCGAGCAGTACTTC
abundance: -; v_gene: TRBV28; d_gene: TRBD1; j_gene: TRBJ2-7; CDR3aa: CASSFLAPQGAGEQYF; CDR3nt: TGTGCCAGCAGTTTCCTCGCCCCCCAGGGGGCGGGTGAGCAGTACTTC
abundance: -; v_gene: TRBV18; d_gene: -; j_gene: TRBJ1-1; CDR3aa: CASSPMDRLNTEAFF; CDR3nt: TGTGCCAGCTCACCGATGGACAGACTGAACACTGAAGCTTTCTTT
abundance: -; v_gene: TRBV6-1; d_gene: -; j_gene: TRBJ1-5; CDR3aa: CASSERENQPQHF; CDR3nt: TGTGCCAGCAGTGAAAGGGAGAATCAGCCCCAGCATTTT
abundance: few; v_gene: TRBV27; d_gene: -; j_gene: TRBJ2-7; CDR3aa: CASSLGTYRGEQYF; CDR3nt: TGTGCCAGCAGTTTGGGGACATATAGGGGCGAGCAGTACTTC
abundance: medium-sized; v_gene: TRBV5-5; d_gene: -; j_gene: TRBJ1-1; CDR3aa: CASSLDTGGRAFF; CDR3nt: TGTGCCAGCAGCTTGGACACCGGGGGTCGAGCTTTCTTT